The clone carrying this T cell receptor beta chain has only one observation. Profiling relied on immunoSEQ multiplex PCR, and the TCRdb table lists in-frame clones only, not all of them. The sample records 330,000 or so clones, approximately 86% being singletons. It was during active infection that Seattle patients were enrolled and then longitudinally followed. CDR1 and CDR2 (germline): SGHTA, FQGNSA. This CDR3 is 13 amino acids long. V was clipped by 2 bases and J by 2 bases, with 6 bases between them. This specimen comes from a study of blood T cell repertoires in COVID-19. Sequencing used peripheral blood. The V gene is TRBV7-2, the J gene TRBJ1-2; no definite D call. This receptor was obtained from a man under 40 with COVID-19, enrolled during active disease. The CDR3, as DNA: TGTGCCAGCAGCTTACCAGGCAACTATGGCTACACCTTC. Amino acids: CASSLPGNYGYTF. Drawing the rest from reference TRBV7-2 and TRBJ1-2, the complete variable domain is GAGVSQSPSNKVTEKGKDVELRCDPISGHTALYWYRQSLGQGLEFLIYFQGNSAPDKSGLPSDRFSAERTGGSVSTLTIQRTQQEDSAVYLCASSLPGNYGYTFGSGTRLTVV.